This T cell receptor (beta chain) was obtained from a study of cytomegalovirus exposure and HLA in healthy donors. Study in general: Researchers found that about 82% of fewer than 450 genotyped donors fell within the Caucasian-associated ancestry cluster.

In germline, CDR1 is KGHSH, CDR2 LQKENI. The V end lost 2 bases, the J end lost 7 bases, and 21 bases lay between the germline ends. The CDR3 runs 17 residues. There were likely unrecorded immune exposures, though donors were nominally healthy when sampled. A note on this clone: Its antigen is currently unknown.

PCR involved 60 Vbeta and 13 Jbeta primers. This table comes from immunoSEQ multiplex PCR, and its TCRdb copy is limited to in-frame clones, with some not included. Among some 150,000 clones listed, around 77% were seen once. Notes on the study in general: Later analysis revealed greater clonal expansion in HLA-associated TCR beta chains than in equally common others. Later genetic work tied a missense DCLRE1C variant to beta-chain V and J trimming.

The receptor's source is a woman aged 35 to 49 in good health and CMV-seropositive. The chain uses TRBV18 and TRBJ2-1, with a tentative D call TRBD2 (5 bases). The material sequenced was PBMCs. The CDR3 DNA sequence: TGTGCCAGCTCACCATCCGGGGTCTCGACGACGGGTAATGAGCAGTTCTTC. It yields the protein CASSPSGVSTTGNEQFF. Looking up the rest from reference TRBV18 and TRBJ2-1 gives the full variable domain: NAGVMQNPRHLVRRRGQEARLRCSPMKGHSHVYWYRQLPEEGLKFMVYLQKENIIDESGMPKERFSAEFPKEGPSILRIQQVVRGDSAAYFCASSPSGVSTTGNEQFFGPGTRLTVL.